This T cell receptor beta chain was profiled in a study of blood T cells in healthy people across ages. The second PCR ran roughly 6 to 11 cycles with a sample-barcoded 5' primer and J-beta primers. TCRdb recomputed calls from the 5' RACE reads with MiXCR, one row per CDR3 protein. Of fewer than 1.5 million distinct CDR3 sequences detected, about 43% appear once; the ten largest clones hold 7.9%. Overall study findings and caveats: The long-lived group displayed more naive CD4+ cells, plus higher diversity, than the aged donors did.

This clonotype occurred once. The antigen is not known. Isolation per sample recovered at least 7 million PBMCs. The ends were cut back, 4 bases at V and 2 bases at J, with 29 bases in the middle. The CDR3 sequence is 20 residues long. Germline values: CDR1 MNHEY, CDR2 SVGEGT. The sample consisted of blood. The V call is TRBV6-2 or TRBV6-3, the J call TRBJ1-1; TRBD1 is a possible D gene (5 bases). This clonotype was obtained from a young woman in good health. CDR3 coding DNA: TGTGCCAGCAGTTCCATCTTACGGGGCAGTGACTCGGGGCGAAACACTGAAGCTTTCTTT. Its protein product is CASSSILRGSDSGRNTEAFF.